Below are 5 T cell receptor beta chains sequenced from a single sample in a study of cytomegalovirus exposure and HLA in healthy donors. PCR amplification relied on 60 Vbeta primers (plus 13 Jbeta primers). Profiling relied on immunoSEQ multiplex PCR, and the TCRdb table lists in-frame clones only, not all of them. The sample yields more than 95,000 clones, more than 75% seen once. Sequencing was performed on PBMCs. The receptors come from a woman aged 18-29 years in good health and CMV-seropositive.

The chain joins TRBV9 to TRBJ2-1; 8 nucleotides match TRBD1. The V gene end was trimmed by 0 bases and the J gene end by 8 bases; junction bases not matched to a gene: 7. Germline CDR1 reads SGDLS; CDR2 reads YYNGEE. CDR3 length: 15 residues. The CDR3 loop is CASSVVGQGSDEQFF. CDR3 bases: TGTGCCAGCAGCGTAGTCGGACAGGGATCGGATGAGCAGTTCTTC. Combining the CDR3 with reference TRBV9 and TRBJ2-1 gives the whole variable domain DSGVTQTPKHLITATGQRVTLRCSPRSGDLSVYWYQQSLDQGLQFLIQYYNGEERAKGNILERFSAQQFPDLHSELNLSSLELGDSALYFCASSVVGQGSDEQFFGPGTRLTVL.

The chain joins TRBV18 to TRBJ1-5; TRBD1 matches at 8 bases. Germline V lookup: CDR1 KGHSH, CDR2 LQKENI. There are 17 residues in the CDR3. V shed 3 bases, J shed 0 bases, and the junction held 7 bases outside the gene matches. The CDR3 region has the DNA TGTGCCAGCTCACCTCAGGGACAGGCAAGTAGCAATCAGCCCCAGCATTTT. The encoded protein is CASSPQGQASSNQPQHF.

About this clone itself: One end of the junction is discordant with germline, which a read error may explain. The V and J genes are TRBV27 and TRBJ1-5; D possibly corresponds to TRBD1 (5 bases). The CDR3 totals 16 residues. Germline V CDR1 and CDR2: MNHEY, SMNVEV (reference sequence). The CDR3 spells CASSLVRGSGNQPQHF. The CDR3 DNA reads TGTGCCAGTAGTTTAGTAAGGGGATCGGGCAATCAGCCCCAGCATTTT.

The genes are TRBV19 and TRBJ2-2; maybe TRBD2 (6 bases). Germline V lookup: CDR1 LNHDA, CDR2 SQIVND (reference sequence). The length of the CDR3 is 12 residues. V was pared by 8 bases and J by 5 bases, with 9 bases between. This CDR3 reads CASGGFTGELFF. CDR3 sequence (DNA): TGTGCCAGTGGGGGGTTTACCGGGGAGCTGTTTTTT.

The chain is built from TRBV7-9 and TRBJ2-7, with 11 bases fitting TRBD2. Germline V gene sequence: CDR1 SEHNR, CDR2 FQNEAQ (reference sequence). With V trimmed by 5 bases and J by 4 bases, 10 bases remained unmatched. The CDR3 totals 16 residues. This CDR3 reads CASSPVTSGRSYEQYF. CDR3 sequence (DNA): TGTGCCAGCAGCCCCGTCACTAGCGGGAGATCGTACGAGCAGTACTTC.